A single sample is the source of the 26 T cell receptor beta chains below, sequenced in a study of blood T cell repertoires in COVID-19. Clones were sequenced by immunoSEQ multiplex PCR, and TCRdb holds only the in-frame ones, with some missing. The sample holds about 210,000 clones, more than 70% seen once. The specimen was peripheral blood. These receptors all come from a woman aged 45 to 65 with acute or convalescent COVID-19.

The V and J genes are TRBV10-3 and TRBJ2-2; D might be TRBD2 (6 bases). The CDR3 totals 15 residues. Trimming left V 10 bases short and J 2 bases short, with 17 bases between. In germline, CDR1 is ENHRY, CDR2 SYGVKD. CDR3: CATGGVSRNTGELFF. DNA for the CDR3: TGTGCCACTGGCGGGGTGTCGCGAAACACCGGGGAGCTGTTTTTT.

The chain uses TRBV11-3 and TRBJ2-3, with D maybe TRBD2 (6 bases). Germline-derived CDR1 and CDR2 are SGHNT and YENEEA. This CDR3 comprises 18 residues. Trimming left V 1 base short and J 2 bases short, with 19 bases between. In DNA form, the CDR3 reads TGTGCCAGCAGCTTAGGGGGAGGCTCCTTCTCCTCCACAGATACGCAGTATTTT. Protein product: CASSLGGGSFSSTDTQYF.

This clone came up once. The V call is TRBV5-1, the J call TRBJ1-2; 8 positions match TRBD1. Germline assignment: CDR1 SGHRS and CDR2 YFSETQ. The CDR3 spans 15 residues. Germline trimming cut 0 bases from V and 5 bases from J; bases unmatched to any gene: 6. CDR3 nucleotide sequence: TGCGCCAGCAGCTTGGTCGCCGGGACAGGATATGGCTACACCTTC. Amino acids: CASSLVAGTGYGYTF.

V usage is TRBV28 and J usage is TRBJ2-7, with D unclear. This CDR3 region has 16 residues. Germline V lookup: CDR1 MDHEN, CDR2 SYDVKM. V lost 2 bases and J lost 4, with 18 bases in between. The CDR3, as DNA: TGTGCCAGCAGTTTAAATTTCGGTGCAGGTAAATACGAGCAGTACTTC. This gives the protein CASSLNFGAGKYEQYF.

The rearrangement joins TRBV5-1 to TRBJ2-7; TRBD2 matches at 14 bases. This CDR3 spans 17 amino acids. The germline V gene encodes CDR1 SGHRS and CDR2 YFSETQ. The V segment lost 4 bases and the J segment 0 bases; nucleotides outside the gene matches: 6. The CDR3 sequence is CASSAGLAGGLSYEQYF. The CDR3 region has the DNA TGCGCCAGCAGCGCCGGACTAGCGGGAGGCCTCTCCTACGAGCAGTACTTC.

This sequence joins TRBV7-9 and TRBJ2-7; 7 bases agree with TRBD1. The V gene's germline CDR1 is SEHNR and CDR2 FQNEAQ (reference sequence). CDR3 length equals 12 residues. Trimming removed 2 bases from V and 5 bases from J; junction bases left unmatched: 0. CDR3 residues: CASSLTGDEQYF. For the CDR3, the DNA is TGTGCCAGCAGCTTAACAGGGGACGAGCAGTACTTC.

In its sample, this clone was seen a few times. The V call is TRBV5-4, the J call TRBJ2-7; 10 bases are shared with TRBD2. J was trimmed by 2 bases and V by 4 bases; bases with no gene match: 6. The CDR3 spans 15 residues. From germline, CDR1 is SGHNT and CDR2 YYREEE (reference sequence). CDR3 in amino acids: CASSIRLAGTYEQYF. CDR3 bases: TGTGCCAGCAGCATCCGACTAGCGGGCACCTACGAGCAGTACTTC.

A single count supports this clone. Different DNA sequences within this sample yield the same CDR3. The chain joins TRBV5-1 to TRBJ1-4; TRBD1 matches 9 bases. The V and J ends lost 5 bases and 7 bases, in that order; junction bases with no gene match: 6. The CDR3 extends over 14 amino acids. Per germline, CDR1 SGHRS and CDR2 YFSETQ. CDR3 bases: TGCGCCAGCAGTCCGGACAGGGGTGGTGAAAAACTGTTTTTT. This translates into CASSPDRGGEKLFF.

The rearrangement joins TRBV18 to TRBJ2-2; tentatively, D is TRBD1 (6 bases). The CDR3 covers 16 residues. Trimming left V 0 bases short and J 5 bases short, with 13 bases between. CDR1 KGHSH and CDR2 LQKENI come from the germline V gene. The CDR3 reads CASSPPDGTMTGELFF. The DNA of the CDR3 is TGTGCCAGCTCACCACCAGATGGGACAATGACCGGGGAGCTGTTTTTT.

CDR3 DNA: TGTGCCTGGACCGGAGGGGGGGCTAACTATGGCTACACCTTC. Translation: CAWTGGGANYGYTF. The chain is built from TRBV30 and TRBJ1-2, with D tentatively TRBD1 (6 bases). With 4 bases removed from V and 0 bases from J, the gap between germline ends came to 12 bases. The CDR3 length is 14 residues. The germline V gene has CDR1 GTSNPN and CDR2 SVGIG (reference sequence).

V is TRBV3-1 (or the pseudogene TRBV3-2) and J is TRBJ2-7; 7 bases fit TRBD2. With V trimmed by 1 base and J by 0 bases, 9 bases remained unmatched. This CDR3 is built from 17 residues. Per the germline V gene, CDR1 is LGHDT and CDR2 is YNNKEL (reference sequence). The CDR3 coding sequence is TGTGCCAGCAGCCAAGGCTTCTCCGGACTAGTCTCCTACGAGCAGTACTTC. Protein: CASSQGFSGLVSYEQYF.

This chain uses TRBV29-1 with TRBJ2-3; 11 bases align to TRBD1. Trimming removed 7 bases from V and 4 bases from J; junction bases left unmatched: 7. The CDR3 consists of 14 residues. Germline CDR1 reads SQVTM; CDR2 reads ANQGSEA. This chain's CDR3 is CSAPDRGLADTQYF. The CDR3 coding sequence is TGCAGCGCCCCGGACAGGGGGCTCGCAGATACGCAGTATTTT.

The chain uses TRBV5-1 and TRBJ1-1; 9 bases fit TRBD1. V shed 3 bases and J 2 bases; nucleotides not matched to a gene: 2. Germline V lookup: CDR1 SGHRS, CDR2 YFSETQ. There are 14 residues in the CDR3. In DNA form, the CDR3 reads TGCGCCAGCAGCTGGGACAGGGTTAACACTGAAGCTTTCTTT. Translation: CASSWDRVNTEAFF. Supplemented by reference TRBV5-1 and TRBJ1-1, the full variable domain reads KAGVTQTPRYLIKTRGQQVTLSCSPISGHRSVSWYQQTPGQGLQFLFEYFSETQRNKGNFPGRFSGRQFSNSRSEMNVSTLELGDSALYLCASSWDRVNTEAFFGQGTRLTVV.

The chain is built from TRBV7-3 and TRBJ1-1, with D perhaps TRBD1 (6 bases). Trimming took 4 bases from V and 6 from J, leaving 18 bases between them. The CDR3 sequence is 15 residues long. The germline gives CDR1 SGHTA, CDR2 FQGTGA. CDR3 amino acids: CASSSLGGGPSEAFF. The CDR3 nucleotides read TGTGCCAGCAGCTCCCTTGGGGGGGGCCCATCTGAAGCTTTCTTT.

V usage is TRBV28 and J usage is TRBJ2-7, with 14 bases that match TRBD2. Trimming removed 6 bases from V and 4 bases from J; junction bases left unmatched: 8. This CDR3 is built from 16 residues. The germline CDR1 and CDR2 sequences are MDHEN and SYDVKM. The CDR3 nucleotides are TGTGCCAGCAGGACACCGGGACTAGCGGGAGAGTACGAGCAGTACTTC. The encoded protein is CASRTPGLAGEYEQYF. Based on the CDR3 plus reference TRBV28 and TRBJ2-7, the full variable domain is DVKVTQSSRYLVKRTGEKVFLECVQDMDHENMFWYRQDPGLGLRLIYFSYDVKMKEKGDIPEGYSVSREKKERFSLILESASTNQTSMYLCASRTPGLAGEYEQYFGPGTRLTVT.

V gene TRBV6-6 combines with J gene TRBJ1-5; D is undetermined. The CDR3 length is 17 residues. Germline assignment: CDR1 MNHNY and CDR2 SVGAGI (reference sequence). Trimming took 5 bases from V and 0 from J, leaving 17 bases between them. In DNA, the CDR3 is TGTGCCAGCAGTCGTTTCGCGGGGATCTATAGCAATCAGCCCCAGCATTTT. It specifies CASSRFAGIYSNQPQHF.

The chain employs TRBV24-1 and TRBJ1-1; D remains unclear. Germline V CDR1 and CDR2: KGHDR, SFDVKD. V was trimmed by 2 bases and J by 3 bases, leaving 9 bases between them. The CDR3 sequence is 14 residues long. The CDR3 protein is CATSDYASDTEAFF. DNA for the CDR3: TGTGCCACCAGTGATTATGCCAGCGACACTGAAGCTTTCTTT.

This rearrangement joins TRBV6-5 to TRBJ1-1; TRBD1 aligns across 7 bases. This CDR3 spans 16 amino acids. Germline CDR1 MNHEY, CDR2 SVGAGI. With V trimmed by 2 bases and J by 10 bases, 16 bases remained unmatched. In nucleotides, the CDR3 is TGTGCCAGCAGTTACCTACTGACAGGGTCGATCGATGGAGCTTTCTTT. This codes for CASSYLLTGSIDGAFF.

CDR3 amino acids: CASSISGTYNEQFF. CDR3 in DNA: TGTGCCAGTAGTATTTCAGGGACTTACAATGAGCAGTTCTTC. The rearrangement uses TRBV19 and TRBJ2-1; a weak D match, TRBD2 (6 bases). The CDR3 consists of 14 residues. The V end was cut by 3 bases, the J end by 4 bases, with 10 bases between. The germline CDR1 and CDR2 sequences are LNHDA and SQIVND (reference sequence).

The chain links TRBV9 to TRBJ2-3; D uncertain. Germline V gene lookup returns CDR1 SGDLS and CDR2 YYNGEE. The germline V and J ends were trimmed by 4 bases and 4 bases, with 13 bases remaining between them. The CDR3 is 14 residues long. DNA for the CDR3: TGTGCCAGCAGCCCCCTTCCGGGTCCAGATACGCAGTATTTT. Translated, it gives CASSPLPGPDTQYF.

The rearrangement joins TRBV7-9 to TRBJ1-4; possible D gene TRBD1, 5 bases. Germline V gene sequence: CDR1 SEHNR, CDR2 FQNEAQ (reference sequence). V was trimmed by 1 base and J by 3 bases, leaving 9 bases between them. This CDR3 contains 15 residues. DNA for the CDR3: TGTGCCAGCAGCTTAGACGCAGGGTCTAATGAAAAACTGTTTTTT. It encodes CASSLDAGSNEKLFF.

The sample holds a few counts of this clone. This rearrangement joins TRBV2 to TRBJ2-7; tentatively, D is TRBD2 (5 bases). The germline CDR1 and CDR2 sequences are SNHLY and FYNNEI. The CDR3 is 15 residues long. With 5 bases removed from V and 4 bases from J, the gap between germline ends came to 18 bases. CDR3 nucleotides: TGTGCCAGCAGTTCCGTGGCAGGAGGAAGTTACGAGCAGTACTTC. Amino acid sequence: CASSSVAGGSYEQYF. Full variable domain (rest looked up from reference TRBV2 and TRBJ2-7): EPEVTQTPSHQVTQMGQEVILRCVPISNHLYFYWYRQILGQKVEFLVSFYNNEISEKSEIFDDQFSVERPDGSNFTLKIRSTKLEDSAMYFCASSSVAGGSYEQYFGPGTRLTVT.

The chain uses TRBV12-3 or TRBV12-4 and TRBJ1-1, with a possible D match to TRBD1 (5 bases). Trimming took 7 bases from V and 2 from J, leaving 11 bases between them. The CDR3 consists of 13 residues. The CDR3 protein is CASTPGGNTEAFF. The CDR3 nucleotides read TGTGCCAGCACTCCCGGGGGAAACACTGAAGCTTTCTTT.

V gene TRBV6-5 combines with J gene TRBJ1-4; 7 bases align to TRBD1. V lost 6 bases and J lost 8; bases outside the gene matches: 9. The CDR3 totals 14 residues. The germline V gene encodes CDR1 MNHEY and CDR2 SVGAGI. Here the CDR3 DNA reads TGTGCCAGCAGCCCCCCAGGGGGACGGGAAAAACTGTTTTTT. Protein sequence: CASSPPGGREKLFF.

This chain links TRBV11-2 with TRBJ1-1, with 7 bases that match TRBD1. Looked up from germline, CDR1 is SGHAT and CDR2 is FQNNGV. V lost 5 bases to trimming and J lost 0 bases; unmatched junction nucleotides: 6. There are 15 residues in the CDR3. The CDR3 DNA reads as TGTGCCAGCAGCCCCGCGACAGGGATGAACACTGAAGCTTTCTTT. Its protein product is CASSPATGMNTEAFF. Filled out from reference TRBV11-2 and TRBJ1-1, the complete variable domain reads EAGVAQSPRYKIIEKRQSVAFWCNPISGHATLYWYQQILGQGPKLLIQFQNNGVVDDSQLPKDRFSAERLKGVDSTLKIQPAKLEDSAVYLCASSPATGMNTEAFFGQGTRLTVV.

CDR3 sequence: CASCRGNQPQHF. CDR3 bases: TGTGCCAGCTGCCGGGGCAATCAGCCCCAGCATTTT. The chain couples TRBV28 to TRBJ1-5, with D unresolved. The CDR3 consists of 12 residues. Germline V lookup: CDR1 MDHEN, CDR2 SYDVKM. V was shortened by 8 bases and J by 2 bases, with 7 bases between the two germline ends.